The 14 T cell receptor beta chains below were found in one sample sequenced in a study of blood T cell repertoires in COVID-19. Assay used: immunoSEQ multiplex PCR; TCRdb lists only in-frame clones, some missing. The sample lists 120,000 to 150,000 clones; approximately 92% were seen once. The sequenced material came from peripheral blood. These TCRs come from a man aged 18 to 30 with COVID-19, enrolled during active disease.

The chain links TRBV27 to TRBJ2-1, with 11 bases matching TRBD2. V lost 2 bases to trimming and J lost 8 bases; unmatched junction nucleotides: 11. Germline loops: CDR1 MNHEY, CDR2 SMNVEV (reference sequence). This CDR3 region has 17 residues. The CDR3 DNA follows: TGTGCCAGCAGTTTAGATTCGGGGAGTAGCGGGAGGGATGAGCAGTTCTTC. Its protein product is CASSLDSGSSGRDEQFF.

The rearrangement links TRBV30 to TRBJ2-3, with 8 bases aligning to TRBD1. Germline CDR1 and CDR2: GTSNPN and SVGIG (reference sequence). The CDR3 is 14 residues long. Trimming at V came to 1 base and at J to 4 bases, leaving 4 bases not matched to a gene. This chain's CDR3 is CAWSGQGKADTQYF. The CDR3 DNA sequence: TGTGCCTGGAGTGGACAGGGGAAGGCAGATACGCAGTATTTT.

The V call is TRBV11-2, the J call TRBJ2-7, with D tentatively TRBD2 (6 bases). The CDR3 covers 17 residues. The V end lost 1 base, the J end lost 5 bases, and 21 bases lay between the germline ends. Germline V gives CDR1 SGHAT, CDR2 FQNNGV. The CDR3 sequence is CASSLVESPGLFDEQYF. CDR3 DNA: TGTGCCAGCAGCTTAGTAGAAAGTCCGGGACTGTTCGACGAGCAGTACTTC.

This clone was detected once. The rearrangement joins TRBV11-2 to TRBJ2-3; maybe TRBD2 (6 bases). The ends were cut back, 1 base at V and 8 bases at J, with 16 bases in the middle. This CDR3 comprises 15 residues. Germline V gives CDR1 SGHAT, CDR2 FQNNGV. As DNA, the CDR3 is TGTGCCAGCAGCTTAGGACCCCTCGACGGGGGTACGCAGTATTTT. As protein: CASSLGPLDGGTQYF.

CDR3 DNA sequence: TGCGCCAGCAGCCGTGGGGGGCCGGACAGGATGACTTTCTTT. As protein: CASSRGGPDRMTFF. The chain combines TRBV4-3 with TRBJ1-1; TRBD1 matches at 7 bases. Germline CDR1 and CDR2: LGHNA and YSLEER. The CDR3 is 14 amino acids. J gave up 12 bases and V 4 bases, and 14 bases lay outside the gene matches.

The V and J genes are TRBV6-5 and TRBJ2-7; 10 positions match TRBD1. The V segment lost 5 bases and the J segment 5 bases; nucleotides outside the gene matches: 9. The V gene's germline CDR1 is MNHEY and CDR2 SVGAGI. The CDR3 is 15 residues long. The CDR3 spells CASSLLDRGPNEQYF. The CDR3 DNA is TGTGCCAGCAGTCTCCTTGACAGGGGGCCCAACGAGCAGTACTTC.

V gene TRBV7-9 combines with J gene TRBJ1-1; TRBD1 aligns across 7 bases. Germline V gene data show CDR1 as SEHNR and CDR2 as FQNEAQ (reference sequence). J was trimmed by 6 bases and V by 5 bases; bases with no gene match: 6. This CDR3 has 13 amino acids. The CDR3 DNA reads TGTGCCAGCAGCACTCAGGGGGAGGCTGAAGCTTTCTTT. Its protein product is CASSTQGEAEAFF.

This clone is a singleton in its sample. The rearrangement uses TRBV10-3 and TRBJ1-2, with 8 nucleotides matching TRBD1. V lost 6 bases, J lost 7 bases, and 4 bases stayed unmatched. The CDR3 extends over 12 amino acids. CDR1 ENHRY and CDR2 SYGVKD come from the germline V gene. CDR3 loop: CAISDRGGGYTF. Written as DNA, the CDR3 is TGTGCCATCAGCGACAGGGGTGGTGGCTACACCTTC.

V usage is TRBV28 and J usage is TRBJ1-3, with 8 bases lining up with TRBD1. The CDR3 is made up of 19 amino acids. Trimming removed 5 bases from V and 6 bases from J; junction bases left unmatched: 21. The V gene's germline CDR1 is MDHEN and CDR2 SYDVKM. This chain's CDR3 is CASSPFPHRTGKTENTIYF. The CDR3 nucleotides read TGTGCCAGCAGTCCCTTTCCTCACAGGACAGGGAAAACGGAAAACACCATATATTTT.

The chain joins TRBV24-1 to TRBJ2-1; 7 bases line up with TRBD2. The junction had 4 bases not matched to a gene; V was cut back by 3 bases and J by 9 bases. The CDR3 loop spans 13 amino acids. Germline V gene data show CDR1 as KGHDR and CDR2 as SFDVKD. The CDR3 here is CATSDGSSGEQFF. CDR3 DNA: TGTGCCACCAGTGATGGATCTAGCGGTGAGCAGTTCTTC.

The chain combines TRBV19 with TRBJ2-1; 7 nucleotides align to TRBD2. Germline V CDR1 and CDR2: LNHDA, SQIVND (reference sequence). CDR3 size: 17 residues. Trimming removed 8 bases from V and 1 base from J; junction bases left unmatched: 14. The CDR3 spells CASQPNVVGGSYNEQFF. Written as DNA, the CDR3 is TGTGCCAGTCAACCGAACGTAGTGGGAGGGTCCTACAATGAGCAGTTCTTC.

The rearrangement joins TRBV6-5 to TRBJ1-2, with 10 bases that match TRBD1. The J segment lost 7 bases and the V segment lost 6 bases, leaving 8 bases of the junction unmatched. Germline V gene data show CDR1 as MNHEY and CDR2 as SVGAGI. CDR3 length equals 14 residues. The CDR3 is CASRRPGTGVGYTF. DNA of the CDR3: TGTGCCAGCAGACGACCCGGGACAGGGGTTGGCTACACCTTC.

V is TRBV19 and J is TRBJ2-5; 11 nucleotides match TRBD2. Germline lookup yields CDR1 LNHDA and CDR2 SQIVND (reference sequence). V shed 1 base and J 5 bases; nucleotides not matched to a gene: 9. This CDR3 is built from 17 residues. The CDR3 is CASSIGGSGRARETQYF. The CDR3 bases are TGTGCCAGTAGTATAGGGGGTAGCGGGAGGGCCAGGGAGACCCAGTACTTC.

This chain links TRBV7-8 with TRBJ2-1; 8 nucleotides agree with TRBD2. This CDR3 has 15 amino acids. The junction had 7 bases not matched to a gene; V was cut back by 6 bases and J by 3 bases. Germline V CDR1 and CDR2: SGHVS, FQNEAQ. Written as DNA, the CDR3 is TGTGCCAGCAGAATAAATAGCGGGAACTACAATGAGCAGTTCTTC. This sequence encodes CASRINSGNYNEQFF.